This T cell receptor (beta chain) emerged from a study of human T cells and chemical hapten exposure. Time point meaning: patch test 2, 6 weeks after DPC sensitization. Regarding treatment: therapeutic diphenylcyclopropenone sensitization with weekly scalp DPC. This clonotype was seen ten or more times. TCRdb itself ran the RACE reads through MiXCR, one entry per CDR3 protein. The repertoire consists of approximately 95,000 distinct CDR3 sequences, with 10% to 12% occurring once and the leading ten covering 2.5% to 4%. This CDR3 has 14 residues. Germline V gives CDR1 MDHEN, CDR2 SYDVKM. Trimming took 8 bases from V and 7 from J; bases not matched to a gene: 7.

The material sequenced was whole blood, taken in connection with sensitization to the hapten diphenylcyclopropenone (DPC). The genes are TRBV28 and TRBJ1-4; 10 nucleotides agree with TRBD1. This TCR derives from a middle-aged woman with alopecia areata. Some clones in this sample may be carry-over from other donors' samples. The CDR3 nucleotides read TGTGCCAGCCGAAGACAGGGGGCCGGTGAAAAACTGTTTTTT. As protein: CASRRQGAGEKLFF. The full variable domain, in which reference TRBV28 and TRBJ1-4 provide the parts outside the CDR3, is DVKVTQSSRYLVKRTGEKVFLECVQDMDHENMFWYRQDPGLGLRLIYFSYDVKMKEKGDIPEGYSVSREKKERFSLILESASTNQTSMYLCASRRQGAGEKLFFGSGTQLSVL.